This is a list of T cell receptor beta chains from one sample in a study of blood T cell repertoires in COVID-19. TCRdb's copy holds only in-frame clones and misses some; the assay was immunoSEQ multiplex PCR. The sample lists 50,000 to 75,000 clones, about 86% occurring once. The sequenced sample consisted of peripheral blood. All receptors come from a woman of 80 years or more with active or convalescent COVID-19. Each CDR3 is given with its conserved first and last residue. The order of the fields is CDR3 DNA, CDR3 protein, J gene, clone size, D gene, V gene. A D gene is named only where the DNA matches it firmly. Part of the rows lack a size; the others show once, few, many or a class for expanded clones.

DNA: TGCAGCGTTGCTAACAGGGCATTGACTGAAGCTTTCTTT
CDR3: CSVANRALTEAFF
J: TRBJ1-1
size: .
D: .
V: TRBV29-1

DNA: TGTGCCAGCTCACCACAGGGGGCCGCAACTAATGAAAAACTGTTTTTT
CDR3: CASSPQGAATNEKLFF
J: TRBJ1-4
size: .
D: TRBD1
V: TRBV18

DNA: TGTGCCAGCAGCTTAGCATGGACAGAAGCTTTCTTT
CDR3: CASSLAWTEAFF
J: TRBJ1-1
size: .
D: .
V: TRBV7-9

DNA: TGTGCCAGCAGCCCGGGGTACCAAGAGACCCAGTACTTC
CDR3: CASSPGYQETQYF
J: TRBJ2-5
size: few
D: .
V: TRBV6-5

DNA: TGTGCCAGCAGTGAAGAGGGTTATGGCTACACCTTC
CDR3: CASSEEGYGYTF
J: TRBJ1-2
size: .
D: .
V: TRBV25-1

DNA: TGTGCCAGCAGCTCGCCGTCCGGGTCCTATAATTCACCCCTCCACTTT
CDR3: CASSSPSGSYNSPLHF
J: TRBJ1-6
size: .
D: .
V: TRBV7-2

DNA: TGTGCCAGCAGCTCAAACAGGGCGGATGGCTACACCTTC
CDR3: CASSSNRADGYTF
J: TRBJ1-2
size: .
D: .
V: TRBV11-2

DNA: TGTGCCAGCAGCCAAGCTAACCGGGACAGGAGTAACACTGAAGCTTTCTTT
CDR3: CASSQANRDRSNTEAFF
J: TRBJ1-1
size: .
D: TRBD1
V: TRBV14

DNA: TGTGCCACCAGCAGAGGGCTAGCGGGGGGGCGTGGAAACATTCAGTACTTC
CDR3: CATSRGLAGGRGNIQYF
J: TRBJ2-4
size: .
D: TRBD2
V: TRBV15

DNA: TGTGCCAGCAGCTTGTCCGGGGGGGCCTACGAGCAGTACTTC
CDR3: CASSLSGGAYEQYF
J: TRBJ2-7
size: few
D: TRBD2
V: TRBV7-2

DNA: TGTGCCAGCAGTACCCCGGGACTAGCGGGGGGTGAGCAGTTCTTC
CDR3: CASSTPGLAGGEQFF
J: TRBJ2-1
size: .
D: TRBD2
V: TRBV6-2/TRBV6-3

DNA: TGTGCCAGCAGTTTAGGCCCCGGCGGGACAACTAATGAAAAACTGTTTTTT
CDR3: CASSLGPGGTTNEKLFF
J: TRBJ1-4
size: .
D: .
V: TRBV27

DNA: TGCGCCAGCAGCTTGGCTCCAGGGGTTGGAAACACCATATATTTT
CDR3: CASSLAPGVGNTIYF
J: TRBJ1-3
size: .
D: .
V: TRBV5-1

DNA: TGCGCCAGCAGGACTGGCGGGGGATCCGGGGAGCTGTTTTTT
CDR3: CASRTGGGSGELFF
J: TRBJ2-2
size: .
D: TRBD2
V: TRBV10-2

DNA: TGTGCCAGCAGCCTAGGACAGAATTCACCCCTCCACTTT
CDR3: CASSLGQNSPLHF
J: TRBJ1-6
size: .
D: .
V: TRBV5-4

DNA: TGCAGTGCTAGAATTGGCCAGAAAGCTTTCTTT
CDR3: CSARIGQKAFF
J: TRBJ1-1
size: .
D: .
V: TRBV20-1

DNA: TGTGCCAGCAGTGATATCCTTAATGAAAAACTGTTTTTT
CDR3: CASSDILNEKLFF
J: TRBJ1-4
size: .
D: .
V: TRBV6-1

DNA: TGTGCTAGCAGCTTAAGTCTGTCGGGGGGCGAGCAGTACTTC
CDR3: CASSLSLSGGEQYF
J: TRBJ2-7
size: once
D: TRBD2
V: TRBV7-7

DNA: TGTGCCAGCAGACCCGGGACAGGGAATCAGCCCCAGCATTTT
CDR3: CASRPGTGNQPQHF
J: TRBJ1-5
size: .
D: TRBD1
V: TRBV4-2

DNA: TGTGCCAGCAGCGTAGAACGGGGGAACACCGGGGAGCTGTTTTTT
CDR3: CASSVERGNTGELFF
J: TRBJ2-2
size: .
D: .
V: TRBV9

DNA: TGTGCCAGCAGCAGGGGAGGAGATGAAGCTTTCTTT
CDR3: CASSRGGDEAFF
J: TRBJ1-1
size: .
D: .
V: TRBV7-6

DNA: TGTGCCAGCAGTGCCGTAGCCTATGGCTACACCTTC
CDR3: CASSAVAYGYTF
J: TRBJ1-2
size: .
D: .
V: TRBV7-9

DNA: TGTGCCAGTAGTATGGGACAGGGGGGATCTTACGAGCAGTACTTC
CDR3: CASSMGQGGSYEQYF
J: TRBJ2-7
size: .
D: TRBD1
V: TRBV19

DNA: TGTGCCTCTCGGGACGGACAGGGGGTCCAAGAGCAGTACTTC
CDR3: CASRDGQGVQEQYF
J: TRBJ2-7
size: .
D: TRBD1
V: TRBV2

DNA: TGTGCCAGCGGGGAGAGCGGGGCTGGGTACGATGAGCAGTTCTTC
CDR3: CASGESGAGYDEQFF
J: TRBJ2-1
size: once
D: TRBD2
V: TRBV3-1/TRBV3-2

DNA: TGTGCCAGCGCAGGGTCGAGCAATCAGCCCCAGCATTTT
CDR3: CASAGSSNQPQHF
J: TRBJ1-5
size: few
D: .
V: TRBV6-4

DNA: TGTGCCAGCTCACCATCTTCTTTTCCCGGGGAGCTGTTTTTT
CDR3: CASSPSSFPGELFF
J: TRBJ2-2
size: .
D: .
V: TRBV18

DNA: TGTGCCAGCAGTTTTTGGGGCGGGGGCACTGAAGCTTTCTTT
CDR3: CASSFWGGGTEAFF
J: TRBJ1-1
size: .
D: .
V: TRBV27

DNA: TGTGCCAGCAGCCTACAGAGGCCAGGGGCGACCTACTATGGCTACACCTTC
CDR3: CASSLQRPGATYYGYTF
J: TRBJ1-2
size: .
D: .
V: TRBV5-6

DNA: TGTGCCAGCAGCTTAGGCCGGGACACCTCAGACTATGGCTACACCTTC
CDR3: CASSLGRDTSDYGYTF
J: TRBJ1-2
size: .
D: .
V: TRBV11-3

DNA: TGCGCCAGCAGCTTGGGGGGCGGCTACTATGGCTACACCTTC
CDR3: CASSLGGGYYGYTF
J: TRBJ1-2
size: .
D: .
V: TRBV5-1

DNA: TGTGCCACGGCCTGGGGCCCCGCCGGGACAGGGATCAGCGGGGGGTTGAGCACAGATACGCAGTATTTT
CDR3: CATAWGPAGTGISGGLSTDTQYF
J: TRBJ2-3
size: .
D: .
V: TRBV24-1

DNA: TGTGCCAGCAGTTCAGGACAGGGGACTGAAGCTTTCTTT
CDR3: CASSSGQGTEAFF
J: TRBJ1-1
size: .
D: TRBD1
V: TRBV28

DNA: TGTGCCAGCAGCTCCAGGGGACAGGGCATGGGCTACACCTTC
CDR3: CASSSRGQGMGYTF
J: TRBJ1-2
size: .
D: TRBD1
V: TRBV7-3

DNA: TGTGCCAGCAGCACCCGGACAGGGGGTGGAAATGAAAAACTGTTTTTT
CDR3: CASSTRTGGGNEKLFF
J: TRBJ1-4
size: .
D: TRBD1
V: TRBV9

DNA: TGCGCCAGCACCATAGGACAGGGCTTGATTAATTCACCCCTCCACTTT
CDR3: CASTIGQGLINSPLHF
J: TRBJ1-6
size: once
D: TRBD1
V: TRBV23-1

DNA: TGTGCCAGCAGCCCGACAGGGAACACTGAAGCTTTCTTT
CDR3: CASSPTGNTEAFF
J: TRBJ1-1
size: .
D: .
V: TRBV6-5

DNA: TGCGCCAGCAGCTTGGCGCCTAGCGTCAGAGAGACCCAGTACTTC
CDR3: CASSLAPSVRETQYF
J: TRBJ2-5
size: .
D: .
V: TRBV5-1

DNA: TGTGCCAGCAGCCCACGGACAGGGACGGAAAAACTGTTTTTT
CDR3: CASSPRTGTEKLFF
J: TRBJ1-4
size: .
D: TRBD1
V: TRBV7-2

DNA: TGTGCCAGCAGTTTGGGGACAGGGCCCAACGAGCAGTACTTC
CDR3: CASSLGTGPNEQYF
J: TRBJ2-7
size: .
D: TRBD1
V: TRBV27

DNA: TGTGCCAGCAACGGGATTTGGACCCCGACTAGCACAGATACGCAGTATTTT
CDR3: CASNGIWTPTSTDTQYF
J: TRBJ2-3
size: .
D: .
V: TRBV11-2

DNA: TGTGCCAGCAGCCAAGAACAGGGCCATGGCTACACCTTC
CDR3: CASSQEQGHGYTF
J: TRBJ1-2
size: once
D: .
V: TRBV4-2

DNA: TGCGCCACCAAGGGGACACAGCAAGAGACCCAGTACTTC
CDR3: CATKGTQQETQYF
J: TRBJ2-5
size: .
D: .
V: TRBV5-1

DNA: TGTGCCAGCAGGCGGGGGGAAAACTCCTACGAGCAGTACTTC
CDR3: CASRRGENSYEQYF
J: TRBJ2-7
size: .
D: TRBD2
V: TRBV7-2

DNA: TGCGCCAGCAGCCAAGACCCGGGTGATGAAAGAGTGTATAGCAATCAGCCCCAGCATTTT
CDR3: CASSQDPGDERVYSNQPQHF
J: TRBJ1-5
size: once
D: .
V: TRBV4-3